These T cell receptor beta chains were read from a single sample in a study of beta chain features in type 1 diabetes. Using immunoSEQ multiplex PCR, the repertoire was profiled, and TCRdb retains in-frame clones only, with some absent. Of about 340,000 clones detected, roughly 12% appear once; the ten largest clones hold roughly 0.015%. Sequencing was performed on naive CD4+ T cells from blood. Receptors were obtained from a woman younger than 30 with type 1 diabetes. CDR3s include the opening cysteine and the closing phenylalanine or tryptophan. The D gene is left open where the match is weak. The size field is filled for only some rows; it gives once, few, many or a size class.

j_gene,d_gene,abundance,v_gene,CDR3aa,CDR3nt
TRBJ2-1,TRBD2,few,TRBV27,CASSGPTGRGTSGRHNEQFF,TGTGCCAGCAGTGGCCCCACAGGGCGTGGGACTAGCGGGAGACACAATGAGCAGTTCTTC
TRBJ2-3,TRBD2,-,TRBV10-3,CAIRGTTSGETQYF,TGTGCCATCAGGGGAACGACTAGCGGAGAGACGCAGTATTTT
TRBJ2-5,-,few,TRBV9,CASSEGHGQETQYF,TGTGCCAGCAGCGAGGGGCACGGCCAAGAGACCCAGTACTTC
TRBJ2-5,TRBD2,-,TRBV2,CASSEPSGRYQETQYF,TGTGCCAGCAGTGAACCTAGCGGGAGGTACCAAGAGACCCAGTACTTC
TRBJ2-1,TRBD2,few,TRBV6-5,CASSYAASGYNEQFF,TGTGCCAGCAGTTACGCGGCTAGCGGCTACAATGAGCAGTTCTTC
TRBJ2-7,-,-,TRBV29-1,CSVARRSRYEQYF,TGCAGCGTTGCTAGGAGGAGCCGCTACGAGCAGTACTTC
TRBJ2-3,TRBD1,-,TRBV30,CAWSASGQTQYF,TGTGCCTGGAGTGCTTCGGGACAGACGCAGTATTTT
TRBJ1-5,TRBD1,few,TRBV2,CASSLFEGAGQPQHF,TGTGCCAGCAGCCTATTCGAGGGGGCGGGACAGCCCCAGCATTTT
TRBJ2-2,TRBD1,-,TRBV30,CAWAKGQGPGELFF,TGTGCCTGGGCGAAAGGACAGGGCCCCGGGGAGCTGTTTTTT
TRBJ1-1,-,few,TRBV20-1,CSASLTEAFF,TGCAGTGCTAGCCTGACTGAAGCTTTCTTT
TRBJ1-2,TRBD1,-,TRBV6-6,CASSQTGGDGYTF,TGTGCCAGCAGTCAAACAGGGGGAGATGGCTACACCTTC
TRBJ2-5,TRBD1,few,TRBV29-1,CSVVVSGQGAWGETQYF,TGCAGCGTTGTGGTTTCGGGACAGGGGGCGTGGGGCGAGACCCAGTACTTC
TRBJ2-1,TRBD2,-,TRBV4-1,CASSQPWTGTSGRARYNEQFF,TGCGCCAGCAGCCAACCCTGGACCGGGACTAGCGGGAGGGCCAGGTACAATGAGCAGTTCTTC
TRBJ2-5,TRBD2,few,TRBV5-1,CASSESGTVTQYF,TGCGCCAGCAGCGAGAGCGGGACGGTGACCCAGTACTTC
TRBJ1-1,-,few,TRBV21-1,CASSKEAGRNWTEAFF,TGTGCCAGCAGCAAAGAGGCAGGGAGGAACTGGACTGAAGCTTTCTTT
TRBJ2-5,-,few,TRBV5-4,CASSLGLGETQYF,TGTGCCAGCAGCTTGGGCCTAGGAGAGACCCAGTACTTC
TRBJ2-4,TRBD1,few,TRBV7-2,CASSSEGAIQYF,TGTGCCAGCAGCTCCGAGGGGGCGATTCAGTACTTC
TRBJ2-1,TRBD2,few,TRBV25-1,CATGLAGGNEQFF,TGTGCCACTGGACTAGCGGGAGGGAATGAGCAGTTCTTC
TRBJ2-7,TRBD2,-,TRBV30,CAWSPGLAGSKQYF,TGTGCCTGGAGTCCGGGACTAGCGGGAAGTAAGCAGTACTTC
TRBJ2-1,TRBD1,-,TRBV30,CAWTEGASYNEQFF,TGTGCCTGGACCGAGGGGGCATCCTACAATGAGCAGTTCTTC
TRBJ2-5,TRBD2,-,TRBV19,CASSIGPGRGETQYF,TGTGCCAGTAGTATTGGACCGGGGAGGGGAGAGACCCAGTACTTC
TRBJ2-5,-,-,TRBV11-2,CASSRIQQKRGTQYF,TGTGCCAGCAGCCGAATACAGCAAAAAAGGGGGACCCAGTACTTC
TRBJ2-3,TRBD2,-,TRBV4-2,CASSQERTSGRARTDTQYF,TGTGCCAGCAGCCAAGAACGGACTAGCGGGAGGGCCCGCACAGATACGCAGTATTTT
TRBJ2-7,-,-,TRBV6-1,CASTSPRIYYEQYF,TGTGCCAGCACTTCGCCCCGCATCTACTACGAGCAGTACTTC
TRBJ1-2,-,-,TRBV27,CASRARVGGYTF,TGTGCCTCCAGGGCTCGGGTTGGTGGCTACACCTTC
TRBJ2-5,-,few,TRBV11-2,CASSLGLRQYF,TGTGCCAGCAGCTTGGGGCTACGCCAGTACTTC
TRBJ2-3,TRBD2,few,TRBV10-1,CASSRAGAKGTDTQYF,TGCGCCAGCAGCCGAGCGGGAGCAAAAGGCACAGATACGCAGTATTTT
TRBJ1-1,-,-,TRBV6-6,CASSRSTAHTEAFF,TGTGCCAGCAGTCGGTCGACAGCCCACACTGAAGCTTTCTTT
TRBJ2-1,-,-,TRBV27,CASSLSSYNEQFF,TGTGCCAGCAGTTTGAGCTCCTACAATGAGCAGTTCTTC
TRBJ2-5,-,-,TRBV18,CASSLYQETQYF,TGTGCCAGCTCACTCTACCAAGAGACCCAGTACTTC
TRBJ2-1,TRBD1,-,TRBV15,CATSRDRGRNNEQFF,TGTGCCACCAGCAGGGACAGGGGTAGGAACAATGAGCAGTTCTTC
TRBJ2-5,-,-,TRBV5-6,CASSLTGTKEETQYF,TGTGCCAGCAGCTTGACAGGTACCAAGGAAGAGACCCAGTACTTC
TRBJ1-2,-,-,TRBV5-4,CASSTNYGYTF,TGTGCCAGCAGTACTAACTATGGCTACACCTTC
TRBJ2-1,TRBD2,few,TRBV9,CASSAPPGLTSNEQFF,TGTGCCAGCAGCGCCCCACCGGGACTAACGAGCAATGAGCAGTTCTTC
TRBJ2-5,-,few,TRBV7-9,CASSLRGRQETQYF,TGTGCCAGCAGCTTACGCGGCAGACAAGAGACCCAGTACTTC
TRBJ1-2,-,few,TRBV5-1,CASSLGQLSNYGYTF,TGCGCCAGCAGCTTGGGACAGCTTTCTAACTATGGCTACACCTTC
TRBJ1-1,TRBD1,-,TRBV30,CAWTTGLVDRAAAFF,TGTGCCTGGACGACAGGGCTGGTGGACAGGGCTGCAGCTTTCTTT
TRBJ1-2,TRBD1,-,TRBV10-3,CAISDKGTGVYGYTF,TGTGCCATCAGTGACAAGGGGACAGGGGTCTATGGCTACACCTTC
TRBJ2-5,-,-,TRBV25-1,CASSEGQKETQYF,TGTGCCAGCAGTGAAGGGCAGAAAGAGACCCAGTACTTC
TRBJ2-1,TRBD2,few,TRBV9,CASSVAASGSVNEQFF,TGTGCCAGCAGCGTAGCGGCTAGCGGGAGTGTTAATGAGCAGTTCTTC
TRBJ2-3,TRBD2,-,TRBV9,CASSVGLAGPVDTQYF,TGTGCCAGCAGCGTAGGACTAGCGGGACCTGTAGATACGCAGTATTTT
TRBJ1-5,-,few,TRBV30,CAWSVSGRDQPQHF,TGTGCCTGGAGTGTATCCGGGCGGGATCAGCCCCAGCATTTT
TRBJ1-5,-,few,TRBV7-6,CASSRTAGKSPQHF,TGTGCCAGCAGCCGGACAGCAGGAAAGTCGCCCCAGCATTTT
TRBJ1-4,-,few,TRBV5-1,CASSLGAGVTSEKLFF,TGCGCCAGCAGCTTGGGGGCAGGGGTTACGTCAGAAAAACTGTTTTTT
TRBJ2-2,TRBD2,-,TRBV5-1,CASSLRLAGATGELFF,TGCGCCAGCAGCTTGCGACTAGCGGGAGCCACCGGGGAGCTGTTTTTT
TRBJ2-3,TRBD2,-,TRBV7-9,CASSYYGTSGRARSDTQYF,TGTGCCAGCAGCTATTACGGGACTAGCGGGAGGGCCCGGTCGGATACGCAGTATTTT
TRBJ2-5,-,-,TRBV6-5,CASRPDTGETQYF,TGTGCCAGCAGGCCCGACACAGGGGAGACCCAGTACTTC
TRBJ1-1,-,-,TRBV7-9,CASSSRTTTEAFF,TGTGCCAGCAGCTCCCGGACTACCACTGAAGCTTTCTTT
TRBJ2-7,TRBD2,-,TRBV7-2,CASSRGGTDQYF,TGTGCCAGCAGCCGCGGGGGGACCGATCAGTACTTC
TRBJ1-2,-,-,TRBV7-9,CASSPQADGYTF,TGTGCCAGCAGCCCCCAGGCAGATGGCTACACCTTC
TRBJ2-5,TRBD1,-,TRBV25-1,CASSEWTGQETQYF,TGTGCCAGCAGTGAATGGACAGGACAAGAGACCCAGTACTTC
TRBJ1-1,-,few,TRBV5-1,CASSPSTGNTEAFF,TGCGCCAGCAGCCCGTCGACTGGGAACACTGAAGCTTTCTTT
TRBJ2-1,-,few,TRBV4-1,CASSQAPSSYNEQFF,TGCGCCAGCAGCCAAGCCCCCAGCTCCTACAATGAGCAGTTCTTC
TRBJ1-5,-,-,TRBV15,CATNTGGRGDNQPQHF,TGTGCCACCAACACGGGGGGCAGGGGTGACAATCAGCCCCAGCATTTT
TRBJ2-7,TRBD2,-,TRBV27,CASCPGGSPLSEQYF,TGTGCCAGCTGCCCGGGCGGGAGCCCCCTCTCTGAGCAGTACTTC
TRBJ2-1,TRBD2,-,TRBV28,CASSYLAGGYNEQFF,TGTGCCAGCAGTTACCTAGCGGGAGGCTACAATGAGCAGTTCTTC
TRBJ2-7,TRBD1,-,TRBV28,CASRLGTGPEQYF,TGTGCCAGCAGACTCGGGACAGGGCCTGAGCAGTACTTC
TRBJ1-1,-,few,TRBV12-5,CASGPNGDTEAFF,TGTGCTAGTGGACCAAACGGGGACACTGAAGCTTTCTTT
TRBJ2-7,TRBD2,-,TRBV7-8,CASSLGTSGRTEQYF,TGTGCCAGCAGCTTAGGGACTAGCGGGAGAACCGAGCAGTACTTC
TRBJ2-6,-,few,TRBV6-5,CASSRSGANVLTF,TGTGCCAGCAGCCGGAGTGGGGCCAACGTCCTGACTTTC